This TCR beta chain was obtained from a study of cytomegalovirus exposure and HLA in healthy donors (dated by TCRdb to 2017 to 2019). Study-level background: In an earlier analysis of 550 to 750 of the donors, around 290 Gb of sequence data and just under 120 million unique TCR beta sequences from about 179 million T cells were reported. An early release that covered about 600 HLA-typed donors contained about 290 gigabases of sequencing data and around 85 million unique TCR sequences. Of the approximately 400 genotyped donors, 70% to 90% were placed in the genetic ancestry cluster associated with self-reported Caucasian donors. The aim of the study was to test whether cataloging public T cell receptors could identify signatures of past pathogen exposure. The T cell repertoires of some 670 subjects were profiled by immunosequencing and related to cytomegalovirus serostatus. Besides the first cohort of more than 650 subjects, a separate validation cohort made up of about 120 different subjects was used. High-throughput TCR immunosequencing, statistical association of individual TCRs with disease status, and machine learning were combined to predict cytomegalovirus infection status. A later analysis re-examined previously published TCR beta repertoires from around 670 donors and added high-resolution HLA genotyping to investigate patterns of TCR occurrence. Rather than drawing on any new phenotypic data, the later analysis identified candidate immune exposures from TCR beta sequences and the way those sequences occurred across donors. To decide whether each TCR beta V gene segment behaved as functional or pseudogenic, an earlier analysis of approximately 620 of the donors relied on high-throughput TCR beta sequencing. Donor age, sex, ethnicity and CMV serostatus were collected together with the repertoire data. Genome-wide SNP genotypes for about 65% of the 666 donors were used in a later genetic analysis, which treated that subset as a discovery cohort. All discovery cohort repertoires had been generated on a single sequencing platform. Both class I and class II loci were covered by HLA typing, at four-digit resolution. The number of donors typed differed by locus, with about 629-640 for A, B, C, DRB1 and DQB1, roughly 520 for DQA1, 600 to 610 for DPA1, and about 450 for DPB1. A few DR-DQ haplotypes were treated as single units for association and clustering because of strong linkage in the cohort. Among under 450 genotyped donors of the cohort, an average of about 240,000 unique TCR beta nucleotide sequences were sequenced per donor, 15% to 20% of them non-productive.

The cohort consisted of approximately 670 healthy bone marrow donors. All cohort members were sampled while nominally healthy, although unrecorded immune exposures were likely present. The donor was CMV seropositive and was included in the group of 300 or so seropositive cohort members. A peripheral blood sample was collected from each donor, and TCR beta sequencing was performed on peripheral blood mononuclear cells. Genomic DNA extraction from the blood cell samples was performed with the Qiagen DNeasy Blood Extraction Kit. Clipping removes 0 bases from V and 1 base from J, with 4 as the unmatched junction base count. The germline V gene supplies CDR1 SGDLS and CDR2 YYNGEE. The CDR3 covers 18 residues, taking in both the cysteine and the phenylalanine. The kept DNA is CDR3 alone, 54 bases in frame from the first base. What the authors observed across the whole study: In a later genetic analysis, fewer N-insertions in productive TCRs were reported among donors in an Asian-associated ancestry cluster than the roughly 700-donor mean. A further reported finding was that TCR beta sequences accurately predicted the HLA-A and HLA-B alleles for most subjects in the first cohort. The 87-base-pair reads could not distinguish some IMGT-functional V segments, including TRBV6-2 and TRBV6-3, so those segments were excluded. The authors suggested that the approach could potentially be extended to other disease states and immunological phenotypes. Assigning TCR associations to individual alleles was difficult when HLA alleles, especially DR and DQ, strongly co-occurred. The earlier analysis of a few hundred of the donors excluded roughly 17 rarely observed V segments, including chromosome 9 orphons, because counts were too low. HLA typing was unavailable for some donors at each locus, so association tests used only the typed subset. Most TCR sequences were seen in very few donors, while some public TCRs were found in many individuals. In an earlier analysis of approximately 590 of the donors, most TCR beta V segments were observed in productive rearrangements about 90% or about 30% of the time, broadly matching IMGT annotations. Most CMV-associated TCR beta chains appeared to be HLA-restricted in a later analysis, and the HLA associations seemed to be driven largely by CMV exposure. In a later analysis, several top co-occurrence clusters were reported to appear linked to parvovirus B19, influenza, CMV and Epstein-Barr virus. In a later analysis, HLA-associated TCR beta chains were found to be more clonally expanded and to have lower generation probabilities than equally common non-associated chains. The only immune exposure information available for the cohort was CMV serostatus. A cluster of highly shared sequence variants was judged likely to be a technical artifact of the sequencing pipeline. In a later analysis, 16,951 TCR beta sequences were associated with specific HLA alleles at a false discovery rate of 0.05. Correlated functional status among segregating V segments might be attributable to linkage disequilibrium, but an unknown experimental factor could not be ruled out. The presence/absence analyses assumed that sequencing depth was roughly uniform across donors, and that assumption may not be true. The classifier was reported to diagnose cytomegalovirus status with high specificity and sensitivity in both the original and validation cohorts. A later analysis found that TCR association rates varied across HLA loci, with DRB1 alleles showing the most associated TCRs and HLA-C alleles the fewest. Only TCR beta chains were sequenced in this cohort, and the absence of alpha or paired-chain data limited detectable features. A total of some 180 TCR beta chains were listed by the study as associated with cytomegalovirus. An association between a missense DCLRE1C variant and V-gene and J-gene trimming of TCR beta chains was found in a later genetic analysis and replicated in an independent cohort. Three of the identified cytomegalovirus-associated TCR beta chains were confirmed in vitro to be specific for cytomegalovirus antigens.

A note on this clone: What antigen it recognizes has not been identified. One base away there is no much larger clone; base qualities are not given.

The library was produced with the immunoSEQ multiplex PCR assay. The multiplex PCR relied on a mix of 60 forward primers for TCR Vbeta segments and 13 reverse primers for TCR Jbeta segments. The CDR3 region of rearranged TCR beta genes was amplified from genomic DNA by a multiplex PCR assay. Amplified TCR beta libraries were sequenced as 87-base-pair reads on the Illumina HiSeq System. The study's own analysis went as follows. Across the 600 to 700 repertoires, a later analysis counted approximately 75 million unique TCR beta chains, roughly 11 million of which were shared by at least two donors. A nearest-neighbor algorithm error-corrected the raw reads and collapsed the reads into unique sequences, merging closely related sequences to remove PCR and sequencing errors. To assign V, D and J gene segments, CDR3 sequences were aligned to IMGT reference sequences. For a sequence to be retained, at least a six-nucleotide match to both a V gene segment and a J gene segment was required. A rearrangement counted as productive if the CDR3 had no stop codons and remained in frame with V and J, and every other rearrangement counted as non-productive. Following IMGT convention, CDR3 was defined as the stretch from the second conserved V-encoded cysteine up to the conserved J-encoded phenylalanine. In an earlier analysis of more than 550 of the donors, sequences lacking an unambiguous match to a single V gene segment were excluded. An earlier analysis of around 600 of the donors classified V segments as functional when productive rearrangements were above 56.7% and as segregating when the standard deviation between donors was above 5%. A statistical classification framework was developed to diagnose cytomegalovirus status using the catalog of TCR beta chain sequences. A later analysis assigned V and J genes by comparing TCR nucleotide sequences with IMGT/GENE-DB human TR gene sequences. The TCRdist pipeline was used in a later analysis to assign CDR3 sequences and most-parsimonious VDJ recombination scenarios. In a later analysis, every TCR beta chain was defined by the combination of its CDR3 amino acid sequence and its V-gene family, and reads without a unique V-gene family were dropped. In a later analysis, around 600 highly shared, low-generation-probability nucleotide sequences were removed to address suspected cross-contamination and a sequencing artifact. A later analysis calculated a clonal expansion index for each public chain from normalized within-repertoire ranks of inferred template counts. In a later analysis, generation probabilities were computed using a VDJ recombination model fitted to out-of-frame rearrangements, and the results were checked against IGoR. In a later analysis, TCR-TCR, TCR-HLA and TCR-CMV co-occurrence was scored with hypergeometric tests, and a repertoire-size bias correction was applied to TCR pairs. In a later analysis, false discovery rates were estimated by permuting HLA or CMV assignments 20 times. In a later analysis, co-occurring TCRs were grouped with DBSCAN, and TCRdist sequence similarity was added when clustering was performed within HLA-allele-positive subsets. Repertoires with fewer than 30,000 or more than 120,000 public chains were left out of co-occurrence clustering, as were five repertoires with anomalous nucleotide sharing. TCRdb carries this immuneACCESS record with in-frame sequences only. Its versions omit some clonotypes, under half of them owing to an unresolved V gene in the studies checked, with the rest unexplained. V and J calls and clone size are those listed in that table; D and trimming were worked out from the DNA. The sample table holds about 80,000 clones, of which 62% were seen once. Of the sample, roughly 4% falls within the top ten clones.

Sequencing input: PBMCs. This chain is built from TRBV9 and TRBJ2-3; the central 14 bases match TRBD2. The source of this sequence is a male donor in good health and CMV-seropositive. In nucleotides, the sequence is TGTGCCAGCAGCGTAGGTGGACTAGCGGGGGGCCGCACAGATACGCAGTATTTT. Its amino acids are CASSVGGLAGGRTDTQYF.